This T cell receptor beta chain is from a study of T cell responses to AZD1222 COVID-19 vaccine (dated by TCRdb to the early 2020s). Regarding the complete study: AZD1222 recipients given second doses at about 4 weeks or at about 12 weeks were pooled, since spike-specific TCR depth and breadth were not found to differ between the two schedules. TCR sequencing was performed for roughly 250 trial participants, of whom about 200 were given two doses of AZD1222 and around 25 were given two doses of MenACWY control vaccine. Enrollment into the trials was organized by age into subgroups of 18-55, 56-69 and 70-plus years, and those subgroups contained roughly 140, 27 and 60 TCR-sequenced participants, respectively.

Measured from the cysteine to the phenylalanine, the CDR3 is 14 residues long. This entry keeps only the CDR3 DNA: 42 bases, framed from base 1. Unmatched junction bases come to 3, with V trimmed by 7 bases and J by 1 base. CDR1 and CDR2 are read off the germline V gene as SNHLY and FYNNEI. In its sample, this clone was seen a few times. Its target antigen remains unknown. Within one base of it there is no much larger clone, and no base qualities were kept. The CDR3 regions of human TCRbeta chains were analyzed by immunosequencing. The original pipeline was this. Repertoire TCRs were checked for matches against a reference library of SARS-CoV-2-specific TCRs that had been generated using the MIRA antigen-specificity platform. Breadth meant the fraction of unique TCRs that were SARS-CoV-2-associated, whereas depth meant the fraction of total T cells that were SARS-CoV-2-associated. Using the MIRA data, each spike-specific TCR was mapped to the spike region that the TCR reacts to and placed in a CD4 or CD8 class. Log10-transformed breadth and depth values were compared by one-way ANOVA with Sidak's multiple comparisons tests. TCRdb holds this immuneACCESS table with in-frame rearrangements only. Some clones are missing; in checked studies, unresolved V genes explain under half, and the rest has no known cause. That table furnishes V, J and clone size, whereas the DNA furnished D and trimming. The sample records about 190,000 clones, approximately 91% of which are singletons. Of the sample, more than 0.75% is held by the ten largest clones.

Study-wide findings and limitations: Conclusions about previously exposed vaccinees were limited because only a handful of AZD1222 recipients were SARS-CoV-2 seropositive at baseline. In the small 56-69-year group, the increase in depth fell short of significance, most likely because of low power. Reportedly, almost half of the unique spike-specific TCRs recognized epitopes lying outside the regions that are mutated in the B.1.351 and B.1.1.7 variants. No day 14 peak-response samples were available, so repertoires were characterized only after the peak T cell response. After two AZD1222 doses, both the breadth and the depth of spike-specific TCRs were significantly higher than at day 0 and than in MenACWY recipients. Participants were mostly white British, with more females than males. The authors suggested clonal diversity may have been underestimated. The whole spike protein was spanned by vaccine-associated CD4 TCRs, and dominant responses were seen in regions 160-218 and 743-854.

The time point label, read with the paper, signifies: baseline before first vaccination. Vaccinee samples came from UK trials COV001 and COV002, including a single-blind randomized controlled phase 2/3 trial of AZD1222 (ChAdOx1 nCoV-19) in healthy adults. For TCRbeta chain sequencing, PBMC samples from trial participants were taken at day 0 and at day 28 after the second dose. This receptor chain uses TRBV2 and TRBJ2-2; the central 7 bases match TRBD2. This specimen was peripheral blood, taken on day 0 of AZD1222 vaccination. The sequence came from an adult in good health. The sequence in DNA is TGTGCCAGCAAAGAGCGGGAGAACACCGGGGAGCTGTTTTTT. Its protein product is CASKERENTGELFF.